Detailed here is one TCR beta chain. This table comes from immunoSEQ multiplex PCR, and its TCRdb copy is limited to in-frame clones, with some not included. The sample lists more than 55,000 clones, roughly nine tenths occurring once. The sample belongs to a study of OX40 agonist ivuxolimab in advanced cancers. The wider study: Ivuxolimab was delivered to patients intravenously every 2 weeks at doses spanning 0.01 to 10 mg/kg.

This CDR3 contains 11 residues. V was shortened by 8 bases and J by 7 bases, with 9 bases between the two germline ends. In germline, CDR1 is SNHLY, CDR2 FYNNEI. The TCR comes from an adult with an advanced solid tumor such as melanoma, head and neck, liver or kidney cancer. Here the sequenced sample was CD4+ or CD8+ T cells sorted from blood, taken in a trial of the OX40 agonist ivuxolimab. This rearrangement joins TRBV2 to TRBJ2-1, with D unclear. CDR3 region: CASLQRNEQFF. The CDR3 nucleotides read TGTGCCAGCCTACAAAGGAATGAGCAGTTCTTC.